The entry below gives a single T cell receptor (beta chain) sequence along with its context. These data belong to a study of blood T cell repertoires in COVID-19. On the study more broadly: Material from acute and convalescent COVID-19 was sourced from the United States, Italy and Spain. The cDNA or gDNA used as material had been derived from T cells, B-cell-depleted T cells, or PBMCs.

The CDR3 has 15 amino acids. Trimming removed 7 bases at V and 4 bases at J, with 19 bases between. Germline V gene data show CDR1 as MDHEN and CDR2 as SYDVKM. Under the authors' procedure: It was from reference gene primer amplification that nucleated cell counts were estimated. Here immunoSEQ multiplex PCR was the method, and the copy in TCRdb shows in-frame clones only, minus some. That table furnishes V, J and clone size, whereas the DNA furnished D and trimming. The data hold around 97,000 clones, with roughly 90% observed a single time. Sequencing was done on a sample of peripheral blood. The sequence was collected from a woman aged 60-75 years with acute or convalescent COVID-19. This sequence joins TRBV28 and TRBJ1-2; D may be TRBD1 (5 bases). CDR3 DNA: TGTGCCAGCACACCAGATCCGAGACAGATCTATGGCTACACCTTC. Translating it yields CASTPDPRQIYGYTF.